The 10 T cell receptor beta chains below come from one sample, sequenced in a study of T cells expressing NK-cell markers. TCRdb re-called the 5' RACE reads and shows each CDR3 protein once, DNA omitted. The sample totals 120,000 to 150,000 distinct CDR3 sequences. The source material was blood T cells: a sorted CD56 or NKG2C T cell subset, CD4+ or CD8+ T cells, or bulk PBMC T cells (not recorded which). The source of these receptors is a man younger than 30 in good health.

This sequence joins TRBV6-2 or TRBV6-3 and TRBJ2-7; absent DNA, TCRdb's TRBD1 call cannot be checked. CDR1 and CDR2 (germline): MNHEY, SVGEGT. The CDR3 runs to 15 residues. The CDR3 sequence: CASSHGGGGLYEQYF.

CDR3 region: CAWSTGISGELFF. J is TRBJ2-2 and V is TRBV30. The CDR3 consists of 13 residues. Germline CDR1 is GTSNPN and CDR2 is SVGIG (reference sequence).

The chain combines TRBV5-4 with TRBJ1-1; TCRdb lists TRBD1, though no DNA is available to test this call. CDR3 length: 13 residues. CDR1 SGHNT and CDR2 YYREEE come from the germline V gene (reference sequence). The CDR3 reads CASSPQQGTEAFF.

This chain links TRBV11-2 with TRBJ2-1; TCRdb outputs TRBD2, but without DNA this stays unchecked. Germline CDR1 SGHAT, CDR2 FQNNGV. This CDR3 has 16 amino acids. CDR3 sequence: CASSKSALAAYNEQFF.

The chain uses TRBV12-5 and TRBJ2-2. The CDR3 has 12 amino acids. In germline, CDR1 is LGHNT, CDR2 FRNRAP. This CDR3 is CASGDVAGELFF.

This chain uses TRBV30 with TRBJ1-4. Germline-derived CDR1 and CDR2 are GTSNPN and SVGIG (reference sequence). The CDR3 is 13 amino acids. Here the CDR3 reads CAWSAESWSELFF. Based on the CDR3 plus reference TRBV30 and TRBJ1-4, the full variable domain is SQTIHQWPATLVQPVGSPLSLECTVEGTSNPNLYWYRQAAGRGLQLLFYSVGIGQISSEVPQNLSASRPQDRQFILSSKKLLLSDSGFYLCAWSAESWSELFFGSGTQLSVL.

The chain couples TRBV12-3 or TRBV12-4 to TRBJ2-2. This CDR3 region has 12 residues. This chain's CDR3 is CASSDVTGELFF.

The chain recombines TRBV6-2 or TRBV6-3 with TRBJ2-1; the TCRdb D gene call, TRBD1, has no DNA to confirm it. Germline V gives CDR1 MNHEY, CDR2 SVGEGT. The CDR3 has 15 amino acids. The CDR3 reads CASSLGTGRYNEQFF.

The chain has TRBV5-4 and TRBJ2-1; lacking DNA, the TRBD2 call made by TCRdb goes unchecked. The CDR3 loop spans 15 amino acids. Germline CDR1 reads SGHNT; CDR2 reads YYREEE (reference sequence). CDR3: CASSFLVSPPPEQFF.

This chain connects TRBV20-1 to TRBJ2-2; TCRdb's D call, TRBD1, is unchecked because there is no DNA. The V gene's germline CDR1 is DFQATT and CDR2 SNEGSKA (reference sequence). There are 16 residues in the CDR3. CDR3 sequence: CSARRDRGHLGGELFF.